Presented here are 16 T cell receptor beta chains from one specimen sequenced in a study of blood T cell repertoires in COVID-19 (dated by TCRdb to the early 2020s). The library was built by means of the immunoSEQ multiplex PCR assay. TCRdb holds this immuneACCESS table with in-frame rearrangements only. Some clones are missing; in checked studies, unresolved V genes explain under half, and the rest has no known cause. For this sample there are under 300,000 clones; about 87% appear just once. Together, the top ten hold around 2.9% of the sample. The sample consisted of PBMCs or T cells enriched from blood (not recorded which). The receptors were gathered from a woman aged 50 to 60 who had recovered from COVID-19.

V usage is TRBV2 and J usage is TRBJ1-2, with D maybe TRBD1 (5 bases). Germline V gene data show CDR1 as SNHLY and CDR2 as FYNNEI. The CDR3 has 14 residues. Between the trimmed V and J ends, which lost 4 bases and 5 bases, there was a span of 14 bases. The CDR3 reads CASSAGQGLYGYTF. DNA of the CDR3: TGTGCCAGCAGTGCCGGGCAGGGACTATATGGCTACACCTTC.

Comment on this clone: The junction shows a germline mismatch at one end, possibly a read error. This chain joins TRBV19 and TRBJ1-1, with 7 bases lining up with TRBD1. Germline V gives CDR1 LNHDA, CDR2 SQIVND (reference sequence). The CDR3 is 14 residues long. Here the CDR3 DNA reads TGTGCCAGTAGTCATTTGGACAGGAACGCTGAAGCTTTCTTT. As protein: CASSHLDRNAEAFF.

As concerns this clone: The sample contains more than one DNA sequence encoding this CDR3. This CDR3 is CASSRGTEAFF. The CDR3 DNA sequence: TGTGCCAGCAGTCGGGGGACTGAAGCTTTCTTT. The rearrangement joins TRBV28 to TRBJ1-1; D may be TRBD1 (5 bases). The V end was cut by 5 bases, the J end by 5 bases, with 6 bases between. This CDR3 contains 11 residues. Germline V CDR1 and CDR2: MDHEN, SYDVKM.

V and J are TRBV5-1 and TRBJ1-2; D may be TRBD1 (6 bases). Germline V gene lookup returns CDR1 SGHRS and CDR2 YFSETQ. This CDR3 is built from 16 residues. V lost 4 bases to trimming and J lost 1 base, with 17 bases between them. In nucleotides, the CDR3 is TGCGCCAGCAGCCCTGGACCACGGACAGATAACTATGGCTACACCTTC. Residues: CASSPGPRTDNYGYTF.

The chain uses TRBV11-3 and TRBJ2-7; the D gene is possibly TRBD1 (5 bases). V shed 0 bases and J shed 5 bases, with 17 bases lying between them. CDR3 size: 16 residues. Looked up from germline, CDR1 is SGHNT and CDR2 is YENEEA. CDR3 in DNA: TGTGCCAGCAGCTTAGAGGGGCTCCTTGCGGCCAACGAGCAGTACTTC. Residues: CASSLEGLLAANEQYF.

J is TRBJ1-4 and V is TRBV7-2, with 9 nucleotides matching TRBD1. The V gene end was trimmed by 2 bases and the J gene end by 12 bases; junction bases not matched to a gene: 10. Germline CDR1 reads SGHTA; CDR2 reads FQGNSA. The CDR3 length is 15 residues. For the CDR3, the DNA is TGTGCCAGCAGCTTAACGGGACAGGGTCCGCTAGAACTGTTTTTT. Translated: CASSLTGQGPLELFF.

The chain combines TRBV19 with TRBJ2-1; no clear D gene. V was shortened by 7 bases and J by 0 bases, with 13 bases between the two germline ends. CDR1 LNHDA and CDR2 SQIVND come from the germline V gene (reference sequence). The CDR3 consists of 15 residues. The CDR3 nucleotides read TGTGCCAGTACTGGTCGGAGCCCCTCCTACAATGAGCAGTTCTTC. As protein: CASTGRSPSYNEQFF.

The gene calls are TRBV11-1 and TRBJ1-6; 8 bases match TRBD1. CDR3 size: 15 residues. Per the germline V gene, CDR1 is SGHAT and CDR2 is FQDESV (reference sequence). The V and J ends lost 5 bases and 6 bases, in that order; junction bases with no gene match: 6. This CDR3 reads CASSPQGGSNSPLHF. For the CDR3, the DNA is TGTGCCAGCAGCCCACAGGGGGGCTCTAATTCACCCCTCCACTTT.

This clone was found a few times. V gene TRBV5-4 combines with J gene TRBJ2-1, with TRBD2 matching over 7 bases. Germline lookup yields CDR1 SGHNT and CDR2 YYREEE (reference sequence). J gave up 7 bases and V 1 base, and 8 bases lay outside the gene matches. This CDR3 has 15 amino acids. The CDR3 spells CASSLPSGTGNEQFF. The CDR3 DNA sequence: TGTGCCAGCAGCTTGCCAAGCGGGACCGGTAATGAGCAGTTCTTC.

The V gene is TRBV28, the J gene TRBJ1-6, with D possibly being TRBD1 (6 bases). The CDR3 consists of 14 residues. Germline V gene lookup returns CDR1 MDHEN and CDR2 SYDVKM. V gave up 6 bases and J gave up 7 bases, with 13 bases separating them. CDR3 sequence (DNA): TGTGCCAGCAGGAGGGGGGGAGGAAATTCACCCCTCCACTTT. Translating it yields CASRRGGGNSPLHF.

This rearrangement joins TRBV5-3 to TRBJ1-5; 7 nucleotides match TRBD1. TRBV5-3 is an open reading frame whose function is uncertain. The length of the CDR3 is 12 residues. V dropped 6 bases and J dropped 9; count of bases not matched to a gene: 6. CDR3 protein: CARKKGGGPQHF. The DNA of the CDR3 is TGTGCCAGAAAGAAAGGGGGCGGGCCCCAGCATTTT.

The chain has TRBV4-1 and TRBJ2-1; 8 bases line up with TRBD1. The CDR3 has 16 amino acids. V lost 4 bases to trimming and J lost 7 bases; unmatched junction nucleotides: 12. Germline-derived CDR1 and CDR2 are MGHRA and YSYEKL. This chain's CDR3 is CASSPQKDRERNEQFF. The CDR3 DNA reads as TGCGCCAGCAGCCCCCAGAAGGACAGGGAGAGAAATGAGCAGTTCTTC.

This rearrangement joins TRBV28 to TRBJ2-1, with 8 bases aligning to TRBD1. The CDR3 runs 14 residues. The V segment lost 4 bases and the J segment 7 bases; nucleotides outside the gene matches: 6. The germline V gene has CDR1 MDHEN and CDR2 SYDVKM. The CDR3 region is CASSSPGGLNEQFF. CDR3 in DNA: TGTGCCAGCAGTTCGCCAGGGGGCTTGAATGAGCAGTTCTTC.

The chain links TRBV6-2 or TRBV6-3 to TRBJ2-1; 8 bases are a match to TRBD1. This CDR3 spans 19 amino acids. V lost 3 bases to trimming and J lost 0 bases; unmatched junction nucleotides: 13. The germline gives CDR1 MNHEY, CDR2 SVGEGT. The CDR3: CASSYSMAGGLPSYNEQFF. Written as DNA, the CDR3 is TGTGCCAGCAGTTATAGTATGGCAGGGGGCCTTCCCTCCTACAATGAGCAGTTCTTC.

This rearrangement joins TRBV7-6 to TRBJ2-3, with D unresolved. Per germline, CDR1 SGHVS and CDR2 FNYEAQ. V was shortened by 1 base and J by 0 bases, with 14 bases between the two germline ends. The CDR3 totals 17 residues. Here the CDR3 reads CASSLGVARFSTDTQYF. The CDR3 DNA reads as TGTGCCAGCAGCTTAGGGGTAGCTAGATTTAGCACAGATACGCAGTATTTT.

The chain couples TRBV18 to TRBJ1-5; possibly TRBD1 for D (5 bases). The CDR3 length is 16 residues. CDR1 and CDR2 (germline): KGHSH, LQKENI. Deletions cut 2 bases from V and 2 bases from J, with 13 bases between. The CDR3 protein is CASSPSAGPGNQPQHF. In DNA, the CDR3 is TGTGCCAGCTCACCATCGGCGGGGCCGGGCAATCAGCCCCAGCATTTT.